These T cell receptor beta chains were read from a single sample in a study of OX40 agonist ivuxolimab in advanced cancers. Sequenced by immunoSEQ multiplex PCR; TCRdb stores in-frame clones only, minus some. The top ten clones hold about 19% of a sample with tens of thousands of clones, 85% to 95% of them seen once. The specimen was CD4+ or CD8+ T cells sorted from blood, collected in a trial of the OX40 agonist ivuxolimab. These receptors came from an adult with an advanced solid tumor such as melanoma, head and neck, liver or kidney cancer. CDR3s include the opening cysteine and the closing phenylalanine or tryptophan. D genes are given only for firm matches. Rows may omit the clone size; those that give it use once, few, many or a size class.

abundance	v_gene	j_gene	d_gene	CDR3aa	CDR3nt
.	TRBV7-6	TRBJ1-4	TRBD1	CASSLEWKGAVNEKLFF	TGTGCCAGCAGCTTAGAGTGGAAGGGGGCCGTTAATGAAAAACTGTTTTTT
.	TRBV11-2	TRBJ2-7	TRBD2	CASSLGASGSNEQYF	TGTGCCAGCAGCTTAGGGGCTAGCGGGAGTAACGAGCAGTACTTC
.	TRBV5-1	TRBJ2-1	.	CASSLDLGALGEQFF	TGCGCCAGCAGCTTGGATTTGGGGGCTCTGGGTGAGCAGTTCTTC
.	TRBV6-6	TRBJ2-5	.	CASSYSGTTTGETQYF	TGTGCCAGCAGTTACTCTGGGACTACTACAGGGGAGACCCAGTACTTC
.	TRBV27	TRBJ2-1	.	CASSLRYRDSHLPRNEQFF	TGTGCCAGCAGTTTGCGGTATAGGGACTCACACCTCCCTAGAAATGAGCAGTTCTTC
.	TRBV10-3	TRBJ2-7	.	CAISEPTEGYEQYF	TGTGCCATCAGTGAGCCGACAGAGGGCTACGAGCAGTACTTC
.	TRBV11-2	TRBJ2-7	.	CASSLDGVVHEQYF	TGTGCCAGCAGCTTAGACGGGGTCGTCCACGAGCAGTACTTC
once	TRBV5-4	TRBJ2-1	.	CASSLPSSFYNEQFF	TGTGCCAGCAGCTTGCCGAGCTCCTTTTACAATGAGCAGTTCTTC
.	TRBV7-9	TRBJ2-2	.	CASSLSEAYPAGELFF	TGTGCCAGCAGCTTAAGCGAGGCCTACCCCGCCGGGGAGCTGTTTTTT
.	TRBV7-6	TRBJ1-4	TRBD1	CASSSGTAIYATNEKLFF	TGTGCCAGCAGCTCAGGGACAGCTATCTACGCAACTAATGAAAAACTGTTTTTT
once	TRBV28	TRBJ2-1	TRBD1	CASSLFQGAINEQFF	TGTGCCAGCAGTTTATTTCAGGGGGCAATTAATGAGCAGTTCTTC
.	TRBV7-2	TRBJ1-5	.	CASSLAWAANQPQHF	TGTGCCAGCAGCTTAGCGTGGGCAGCTAATCAGCCCCAGCATTTT
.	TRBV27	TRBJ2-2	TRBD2	CASRASGSFPGELFF	TGTGCCAGCCGAGCTAGCGGGAGTTTCCCCGGGGAGCTGTTTTTT
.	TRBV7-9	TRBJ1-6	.	CASSLGVSGSPLHF	TGTGCCAGCAGCTTAGGCGTTAGCGGTTCACCCCTCCACTTT
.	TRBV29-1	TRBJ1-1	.	CSPWGDMNTEAFF	TGCAGCCCGTGGGGGGACATGAACACTGAAGCTTTCTTT
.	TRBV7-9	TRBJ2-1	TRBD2	CASRTVLAGPYNEQFF	TGTGCCAGCAGGACCGTACTAGCGGGGCCCTACAATGAGCAGTTCTTC
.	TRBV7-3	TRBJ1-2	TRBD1	CASSFGTAYGYTF	TGTGCCAGCAGCTTCGGGACAGCCTATGGCTACACCTTC
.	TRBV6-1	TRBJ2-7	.	CATGRGLPYEQYF	TGTGCCACCGGTCGGGGGTTACCCTACGAGCAGTACTTC
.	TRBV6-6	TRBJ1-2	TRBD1	CASSYLDRGAYGYTF	TGTGCCAGCAGTTACCTCGACAGGGGAGCCTATGGCTACACCTTC
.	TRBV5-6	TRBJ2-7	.	CASSSDRTYEQYF	TGTGCCAGCAGCTCCGACAGAACCTACGAGCAGTACTTC
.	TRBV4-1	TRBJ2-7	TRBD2	CASSLRLAGDYEQYF	TGCGCCAGCAGTCTAAGGCTAGCGGGAGACTACGAGCAGTACTTC
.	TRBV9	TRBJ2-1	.	CASSEGGSPYNEQFF	TGTGCCAGCAGCGAGGGGGGGTCCCCCTACAATGAGCAGTTCTTC
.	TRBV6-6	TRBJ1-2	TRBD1	CASSYLGQGQDYGYTF	TGTGCCAGCAGTTACCTTGGACAGGGGCAGGACTATGGCTACACCTTC
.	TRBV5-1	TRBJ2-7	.	CASSLTGLTYEQYF	TGCGCCAGCAGCTTAACCGGCTTGACCTACGAGCAGTACTTC
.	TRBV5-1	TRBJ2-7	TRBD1	CASRRTGGFYEQYF	TGCGCCAGCCGTAGGACAGGGGGCTTTTACGAGCAGTACTTC
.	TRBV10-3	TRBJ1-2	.	CAISAVNEDYGYTF	TGTGCCATCAGTGCCGTCAATGAAGACTATGGCTACACCTTC
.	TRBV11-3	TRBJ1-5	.	CASSDRRRRERPQHF	TGTGCCAGCAGCGACCGCCGGAGAAGGGAAAGGCCCCAGCATTTT
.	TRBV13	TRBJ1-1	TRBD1	CASSLRTGATEAFF	TGTGCCAGCAGCTTACGGACAGGGGCAACTGAAGCTTTCTTT
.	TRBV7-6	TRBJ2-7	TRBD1	CASSLQGVYEQYF	TGTGCCAGCAGCTTGCAGGGGGTCTACGAGCAGTACTTC
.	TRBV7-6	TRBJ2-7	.	CASSPGARTVEQYF	TGTGCCAGCAGCCCCGGAGCACGGACGGTCGAGCAGTACTTC
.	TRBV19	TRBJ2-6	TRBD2	CASSIGRLAIVSGANVLTF	TGTGCCAGTAGTATAGGAAGACTAGCGATAGTCTCTGGGGCCAACGTCCTGACTTTC
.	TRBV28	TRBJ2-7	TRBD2	CASSSGGAGGSGFLYEQYF	TGTGCCAGCAGTTCCGGCGGGGCGGGAGGGTCTGGCTTCCTCTACGAGCAGTACTTC
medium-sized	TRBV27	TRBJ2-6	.	CASSWDPRNSGANVLTF	TGTGCCAGCAGTTGGGACCCCAGAAACTCTGGGGCCAACGTCCTGACTTTC
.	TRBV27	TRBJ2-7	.	CASSLSNSYEQYF	TGTGCCAGCAGTTTATCGAATTCCTACGAGCAGTACTTC
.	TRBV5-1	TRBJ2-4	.	CASQELGAGAKNIQYF	TGCGCCAGCCAAGAGTTAGGGGCTGGGGCCAAAAACATTCAGTACTTC
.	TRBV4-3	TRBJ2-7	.	CASSQDLGADEQYF	TGCGCCAGCAGCCAAGATCTAGGGGCGGACGAGCAGTACTTC
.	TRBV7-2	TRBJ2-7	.	CASRLFDVESYEQYF	TGTGCCAGCAGATTATTTGACGTAGAGTCCTACGAGCAGTACTTC
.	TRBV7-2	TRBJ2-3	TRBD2	CASSLGAVGRTSGDTQYF	TGTGCCAGCAGCTTAGGGGCCGTGGGTAGGACTAGCGGAGATACGCAGTATTTT
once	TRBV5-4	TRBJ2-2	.	CASSLINSATGELFF	TGTGCCAGCAGCTTGATTAATAGCGCCACCGGGGAGCTGTTTTTT
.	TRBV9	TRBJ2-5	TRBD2	CASSVESGTSGREETQYF	TGTGCCAGCAGCGTAGAGTCCGGGACTAGCGGGAGGGAAGAGACCCAGTACTTC
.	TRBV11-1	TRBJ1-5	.	CASSLGADQPQHF	TGTGCCAGCAGCTTGGGGGCTGATCAGCCCCAGCATTTT
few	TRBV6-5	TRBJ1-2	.	CASSDRTEHYGYTF	TGTGCCAGCAGCGATAGGACGGAACACTATGGCTACACCTTC
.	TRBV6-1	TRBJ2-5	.	CASSGKGQGLGGETQYF	TGTGCCAGCAGTGGGAAGGGACAGGGACTAGGGGGCGAGACCCAGTACTTC
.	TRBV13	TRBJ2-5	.	CASTLKGLDQYF	TGTGCCAGCACCTTAAAGGGTCTGGACCAGTACTTC
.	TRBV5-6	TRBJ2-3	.	CASSFLNAIRYF	TGTGCCAGCAGCTTCTTGAATGCAATCCGATATTTT
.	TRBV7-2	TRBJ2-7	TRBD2	CASSLARPSGSPWYEQYF	TGTGCCAGCAGCTTAGCGAGGCCTAGCGGGAGCCCTTGGTACGAGCAGTACTTC
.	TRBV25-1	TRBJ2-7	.	CASRPPGNYEQYF	TGTGCCAGCAGGCCACCGGGAAACTACGAGCAGTACTTC
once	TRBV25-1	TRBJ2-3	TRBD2	CASSELFASGDYTDTQYF	TGTGCCAGCAGTGAATTATTTGCTAGCGGAGACTACACAGATACGCAGTATTTT
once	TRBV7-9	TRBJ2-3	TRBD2	CASRGRLAETSTDTQYF	TGTGCCAGCAGGGGTCGACTAGCGGAAACTAGCACAGATACGCAGTATTTT
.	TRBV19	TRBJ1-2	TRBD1	CASRGTGTYGYTF	TGTGCCAGTAGAGGGACAGGGACCTATGGCTACACCTTC
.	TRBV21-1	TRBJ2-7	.	CASSETSGSSYEQYF	TGTGCCAGCAGCGAGACTAGCGGAAGCTCCTACGAGCAGTACTTC
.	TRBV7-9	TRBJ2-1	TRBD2	CASSFPSGGESSYNEQFF	TGTGCCAGCAGCTTTCCTAGCGGGGGTGAAAGCTCCTACAATGAGCAGTTCTTC
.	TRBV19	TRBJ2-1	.	CASHLRAEQFF	TGTGCCAGTCACCTTCGGGCTGAGCAGTTCTTC
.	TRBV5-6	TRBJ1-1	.	CASSFGRVISNTEAFF	TGTGCCAGCAGCTTCGGCAGGGTAATTTCGAACACTGAAGCTTTCTTT
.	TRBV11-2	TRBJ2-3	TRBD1	CASSPTRDRGTDTQYF	TGTGCCAGCAGCCCTACACGGGACAGGGGTACAGATACGCAGTATTTT
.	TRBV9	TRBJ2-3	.	CASSAPQGPSTDTQYF	TGTGCCAGCAGCGCACCGCAGGGGCCTAGCACAGATACGCAGTATTTT
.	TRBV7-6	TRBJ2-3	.	CASSPSPGSTDTQYF	TGTGCCAGCAGCCCTAGTCCGGGGAGCACAGATACGCAGTATTTT
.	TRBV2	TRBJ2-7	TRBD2	CASAGLAGLSYEQYF	TGTGCCAGCGCTGGACTAGCGGGACTCTCCTACGAGCAGTACTTC
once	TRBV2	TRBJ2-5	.	CASSEAVRLLETQYF	TGTGCCAGCAGTGAAGCGGTGCGTCTCCTAGAGACCCAGTACTTC
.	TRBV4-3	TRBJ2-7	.	CASSRLRAWDYEQYF	TGCGCCAGCAGCCGCCTACGGGCCTGGGACTACGAGCAGTACTTC